Given below is one TCR beta chain in context. Its antigen is not known. The data originate from a study of blood T cells in healthy people across ages. Study findings and constraints: Age advanced and TCR beta diversity per million T cells fell, roughly linearly. Unsorted PBMCs ruled out conclusive naive versus antigen-experienced comparison.

A sample-barcoded 5' primer and a J-beta primer mix were used in a second PCR of roughly 7 to 12 cycles. From the 5' RACE reads, TCRdb called clonotypes with MiXCR, one entry per CDR3 protein. The sample carries hundreds of thousands of distinct CDR3 sequences, about 27% recorded once. This sample also appeared in a second study, on T cells of mothers and their children.

The sample consisted of blood. This clonotype originated in a boy aged 2-9 years in good health.

CDR3 protein: CASRTPGANYGYTF. The CDR3 nucleotides are TGTGCCAGCCGAACCCCCGGTGCTAACTATGGCTACACCTTC. V usage is TRBV6-5 and J usage is TRBJ1-2, with D unresolved. Looked up from germline, CDR1 is MNHEY and CDR2 is SVGAGI. This CDR3 has 14 residues. V dropped 8 bases and J dropped 0 bases, with 13 bases sitting between them.